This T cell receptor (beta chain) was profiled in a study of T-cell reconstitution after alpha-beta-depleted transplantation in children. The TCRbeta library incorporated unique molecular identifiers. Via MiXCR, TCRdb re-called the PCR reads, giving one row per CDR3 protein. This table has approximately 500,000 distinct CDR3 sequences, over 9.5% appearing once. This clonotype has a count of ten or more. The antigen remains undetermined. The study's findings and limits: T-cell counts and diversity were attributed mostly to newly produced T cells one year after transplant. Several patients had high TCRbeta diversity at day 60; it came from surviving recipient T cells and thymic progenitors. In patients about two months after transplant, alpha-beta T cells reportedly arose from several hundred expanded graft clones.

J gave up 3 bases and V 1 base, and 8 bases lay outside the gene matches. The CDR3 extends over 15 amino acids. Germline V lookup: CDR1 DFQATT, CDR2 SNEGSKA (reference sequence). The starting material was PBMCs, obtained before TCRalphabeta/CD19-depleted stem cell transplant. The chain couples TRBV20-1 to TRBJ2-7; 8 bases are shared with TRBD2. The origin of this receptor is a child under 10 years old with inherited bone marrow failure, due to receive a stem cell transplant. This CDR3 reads CSARGGSGKGYEQYF. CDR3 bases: TGCAGTGCTAGAGGGGGTAGCGGGAAGGGCTACGAGCAGTACTTC.